A selection of T cell receptor beta chains follows, all from one sample in a study of blood T cell repertoires in COVID-19. Only in-frame clones appear in the TCRdb table, and some are missing; sequencing was by immunoSEQ multiplex PCR. The table records 70,000 to 95,000 clones, roughly 87% of them present only once. Sequencing was performed on peripheral blood. Receptor source: an elderly woman with active COVID-19. CDR3s include the opening cysteine and the closing phenylalanine or tryptophan. The D gene is left open where the match is weak. Expanded clones are given a class, and other clones once, few, many or no size at all.

TRBD1,TRBJ1-3,.,TRBV5-1,CASSVDRNSGNTIYF,TGCGCCAGTTCTGTGGACAGGAACTCTGGAAACACCATATATTTT
.,TRBJ1-5,.,TRBV7-3,CASSLQGNQPQHF,TGTGCCAGCAGCTTACAGGGCAATCAGCCCCAGCATTTT
TRBD1,TRBJ2-3,.,TRBV18,CASSRTGATDTQYF,TGTGCCAGCTCCAGGACAGGAGCCACAGATACGCAGTATTTT
.,TRBJ1-2,.,TRBV19,CASSPQRGLGYGYTF,TGTGCCAGTAGTCCCCAGAGAGGGCTTGGCTATGGCTACACCTTC
.,TRBJ1-2,.,TRBV6-1,CASSDGRYYGYTF,TGTGCCAGCAGTGATGGGAGATACTATGGCTACACCTTC
.,TRBJ2-3,.,TRBV5-1,CASSLLTSSVSTDTQYF,TGCGCCAGCAGCCTCTTAACTTCTAGTGTTAGCACAGATACGCAGTATTTT
TRBD1,TRBJ2-2,.,TRBV5-1,CASQDRVDTGELFF,TGCGCCAGCCAGGACAGGGTGGACACCGGGGAGCTGTTTTTT
.,TRBJ1-5,.,TRBV5-1,CASSLEFGQHPNQPQHF,TGCGCCAGCAGCTTGGAGTTTGGGCAGCACCCTAATCAGCCCCAGCATTTT
TRBD2,TRBJ2-1,once,TRBV9,CASSVGILAGGPTNEQFF,TGTGCCAGCAGCGTAGGTATTCTAGCGGGAGGGCCTACGAATGAGCAGTTCTTC
TRBD2,TRBJ2-1,.,TRBV5-1,CASSTGTSAGNEQFF,TGCGCCAGCAGCACCGGGACTAGCGCCGGGAATGAGCAGTTCTTC
.,TRBJ2-4,.,TRBV28,CASTRENIQYF,TGTGCCAGCACCCGGGAAAACATTCAGTACTTC
.,TRBJ2-2,.,TRBV5-1,CASSLSGGSPNTGELFF,TGCGCCAGCAGCTTGTCCGGGGGTAGTCCGAACACCGGGGAGCTGTTTTTT
TRBD2,TRBJ2-7,once,TRBV10-1,CASSERGLAGDEQYF,TGCGCCAGCAGTGAGAGGGGACTAGCGGGAGACGAGCAGTACTTC
TRBD2,TRBJ2-1,.,TRBV5-6,CASSLFAGGYNEQFF,TGTGCCAGCAGCTTGTTCGCGGGAGGCTACAATGAGCAGTTCTTC
.,TRBJ2-7,once,TRBV4-3,CASSQGVGVEQYF,TGCGCCAGCAGCCAAGGGGTAGGAGTGGAGCAGTACTTC
.,TRBJ2-3,once,TRBV11-1,CASSLSGPSTDTQYF,TGTGCCAGCAGCTTAAGCGGCCCTAGCACAGATACGCAGTATTTT
TRBD2,TRBJ2-1,.,TRBV7-7,CASSPGGNEQFF,TGTGCCAGCAGCCCGGGGGGCAATGAGCAGTTCTTC
TRBD2,TRBJ2-1,.,TRBV2,CASSGGSSYNEQFF,TGTGCCAGCAGCGGGGGGAGCTCCTACAATGAGCAGTTCTTC
TRBD2,TRBJ2-5,.,TRBV28,CASSSRSPGGGETQYF,TGTGCCAGCAGTTCCCGGTCCCCGGGAGGAGGTGAGACCCAGTACTTC
TRBD1,TRBJ2-7,.,TRBV28,CASRDRDRGTHEQYF,TGTGCCAGCAGGGACCGGGACAGGGGTACCCACGAGCAGTACTTC
.,TRBJ1-4,.,TRBV3-1/TRBV3-2,CASSWAGSGEKLFF,TGTGCCAGCAGCTGGGCAGGGTCGGGTGAAAAACTGTTTTTT
.,TRBJ1-5,once,TRBV9,CASSPGQTYQPQHF,TGTGCCAGCAGCCCTGGACAGACGTATCAGCCCCAGCATTTT
.,TRBJ2-5,.,TRBV6-4,CASSLRRGRTPKGETQYF,TGTGCCAGCAGCCTAAGACGAGGTCGGACTCCGAAGGGAGAGACCCAGTACTTC
TRBD1,TRBJ2-7,.,TRBV5-1,CASSTGQGYEQYF,TGCGCCAGCAGCACGGGACAGGGCTACGAGCAGTACTTC
TRBD1,TRBJ1-6,.,TRBV19,CASSTGTGSYNSPLHF,TGTGCCAGTAGTACCGGGACAGGGAGTTATAATTCACCCCTCCACTTT